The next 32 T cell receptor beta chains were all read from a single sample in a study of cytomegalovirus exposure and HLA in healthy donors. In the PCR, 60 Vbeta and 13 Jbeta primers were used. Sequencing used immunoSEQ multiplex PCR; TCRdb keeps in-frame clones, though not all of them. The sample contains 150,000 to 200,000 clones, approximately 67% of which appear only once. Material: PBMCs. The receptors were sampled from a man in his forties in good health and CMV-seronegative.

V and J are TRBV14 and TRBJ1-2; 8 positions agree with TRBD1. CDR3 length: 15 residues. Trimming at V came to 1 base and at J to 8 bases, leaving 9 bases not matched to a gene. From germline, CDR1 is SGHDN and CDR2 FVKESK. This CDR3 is CASSQAIATGDGYTF. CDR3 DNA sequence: TGTGCCAGCAGCCAAGCTATCGCGACAGGGGACGGCTACACCTTC.

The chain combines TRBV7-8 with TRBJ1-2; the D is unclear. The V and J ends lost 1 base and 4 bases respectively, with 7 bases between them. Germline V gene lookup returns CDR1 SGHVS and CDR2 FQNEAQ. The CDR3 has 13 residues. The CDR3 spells CASSLEAGYGYTF. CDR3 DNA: TGTGCCAGCAGCTTAGAGGCAGGCTATGGCTACACCTTC.

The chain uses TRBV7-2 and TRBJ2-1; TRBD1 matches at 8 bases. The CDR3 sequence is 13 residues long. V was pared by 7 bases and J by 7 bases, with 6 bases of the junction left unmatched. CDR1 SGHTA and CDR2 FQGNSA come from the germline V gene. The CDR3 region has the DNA TGTGCCAGCATCGGACAGGGTATAAATGAGCAGTTCTTC. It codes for CASIGQGINEQFF.

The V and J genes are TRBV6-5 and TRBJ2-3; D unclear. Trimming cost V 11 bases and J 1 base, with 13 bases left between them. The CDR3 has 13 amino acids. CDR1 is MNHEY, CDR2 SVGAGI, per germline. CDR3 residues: CASTGAGTDTQYF. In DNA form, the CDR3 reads TGTGCCTCCACCGGAGCTGGCACAGATACGCAGTATTTT.

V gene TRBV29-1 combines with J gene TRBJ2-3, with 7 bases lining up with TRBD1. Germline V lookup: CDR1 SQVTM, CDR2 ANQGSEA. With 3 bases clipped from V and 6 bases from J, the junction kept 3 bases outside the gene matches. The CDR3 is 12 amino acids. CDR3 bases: TGCAGCGTTGAGGCACAGGGGGATACGCAGTATTTT. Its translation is CSVEAQGDTQYF.

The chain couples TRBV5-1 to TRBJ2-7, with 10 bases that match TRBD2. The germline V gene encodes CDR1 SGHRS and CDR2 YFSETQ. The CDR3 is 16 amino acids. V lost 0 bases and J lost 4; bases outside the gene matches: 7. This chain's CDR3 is CASSLGTSGSLYEQYF. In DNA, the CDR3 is TGCGCCAGCAGCTTGGGGACTAGCGGAAGCCTTTACGAGCAGTACTTC.

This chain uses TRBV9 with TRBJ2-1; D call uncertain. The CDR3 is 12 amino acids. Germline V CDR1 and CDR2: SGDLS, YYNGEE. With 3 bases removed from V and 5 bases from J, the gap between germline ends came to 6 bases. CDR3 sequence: CASSERNNEQFF. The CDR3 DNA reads TGTGCCAGCAGCGAGAGAAACAATGAGCAGTTCTTC.

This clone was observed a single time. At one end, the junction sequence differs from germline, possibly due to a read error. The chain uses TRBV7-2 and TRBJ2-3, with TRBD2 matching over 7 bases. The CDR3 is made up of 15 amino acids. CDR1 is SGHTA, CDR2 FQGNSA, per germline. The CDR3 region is CASTLSGNWADTQYF. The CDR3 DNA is TGTGCCAGCACCTTAAGCGGGAATTGGGCAGATACGCAGTATTTT.

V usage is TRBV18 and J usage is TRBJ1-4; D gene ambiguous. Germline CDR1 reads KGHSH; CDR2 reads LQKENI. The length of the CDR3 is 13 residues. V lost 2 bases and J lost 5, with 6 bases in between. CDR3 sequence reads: CASSPGLNEKLFF. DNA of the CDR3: TGTGCCAGCTCACCAGGGCTCAATGAAAAACTGTTTTTT. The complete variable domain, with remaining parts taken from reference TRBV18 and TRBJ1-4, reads NAGVMQNPRHLVRRRGQEARLRCSPMKGHSHVYWYRQLPEEGLKFMVYLQKENIIDESGMPKERFSAEFPKEGPSILRIQQVVRGDSAAYFCASSPGLNEKLFFGSGTQLSVL.

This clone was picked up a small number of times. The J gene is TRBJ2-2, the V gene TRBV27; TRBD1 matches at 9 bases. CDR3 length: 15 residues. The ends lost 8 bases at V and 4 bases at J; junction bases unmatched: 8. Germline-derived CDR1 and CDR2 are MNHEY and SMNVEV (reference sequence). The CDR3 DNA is TGTGCCAGCGGGCGGATGACAGGGGGCACCGGGGAGCTGTTTTTT. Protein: CASGRMTGGTGELFF.

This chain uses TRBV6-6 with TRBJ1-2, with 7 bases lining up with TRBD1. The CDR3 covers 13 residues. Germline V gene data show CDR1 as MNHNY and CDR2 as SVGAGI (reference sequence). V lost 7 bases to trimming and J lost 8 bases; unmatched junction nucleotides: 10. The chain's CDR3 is CASNKQGTEGYTF. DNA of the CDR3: TGTGCCAGCAACAAACAGGGGACGGAGGGCTACACCTTC.

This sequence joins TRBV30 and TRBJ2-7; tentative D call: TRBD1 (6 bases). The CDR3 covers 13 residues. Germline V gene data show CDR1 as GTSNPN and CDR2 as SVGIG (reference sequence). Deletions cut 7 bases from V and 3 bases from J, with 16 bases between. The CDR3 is CAYNRDTSYEQYF. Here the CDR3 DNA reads TGTGCCTATAACCGGGACACAAGCTACGAGCAGTACTTC.

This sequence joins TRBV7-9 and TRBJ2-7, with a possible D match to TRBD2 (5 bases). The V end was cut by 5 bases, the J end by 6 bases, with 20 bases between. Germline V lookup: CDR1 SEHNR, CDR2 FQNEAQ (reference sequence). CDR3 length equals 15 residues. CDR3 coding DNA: TGTGCCAGCAGCCCCGAGGGTACTCCTACAACCGAGCAGTACTTC. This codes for CASSPEGTPTTEQYF.

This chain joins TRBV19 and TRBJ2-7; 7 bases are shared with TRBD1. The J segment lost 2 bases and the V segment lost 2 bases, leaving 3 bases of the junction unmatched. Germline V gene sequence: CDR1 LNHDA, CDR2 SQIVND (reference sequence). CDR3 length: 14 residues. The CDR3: CASSIMGQTYEQYF. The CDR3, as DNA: TGTGCCAGTAGTATAATGGGACAGACCTACGAGCAGTACTTC.

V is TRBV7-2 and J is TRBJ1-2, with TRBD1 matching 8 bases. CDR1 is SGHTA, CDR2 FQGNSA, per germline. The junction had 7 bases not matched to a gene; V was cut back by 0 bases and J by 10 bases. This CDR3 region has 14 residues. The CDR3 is CASSLAPDREDYTF. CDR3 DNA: TGTGCCAGCAGCTTAGCCCCGGACAGGGAGGACTACACCTTC.

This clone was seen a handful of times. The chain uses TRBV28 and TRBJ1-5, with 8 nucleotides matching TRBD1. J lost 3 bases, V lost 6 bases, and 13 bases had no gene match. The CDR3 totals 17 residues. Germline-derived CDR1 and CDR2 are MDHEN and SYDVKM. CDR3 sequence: CASSQPRQGSLNQPQHF. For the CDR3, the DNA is TGTGCCAGCAGCCAACCGCGACAGGGGTCCCTCAATCAGCCCCAGCATTTT.

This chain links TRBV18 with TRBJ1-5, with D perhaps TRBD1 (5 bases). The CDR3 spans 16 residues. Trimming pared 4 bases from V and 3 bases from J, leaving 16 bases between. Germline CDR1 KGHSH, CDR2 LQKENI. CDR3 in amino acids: CASSLGQGGPNQPQHF. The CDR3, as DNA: TGTGCCAGCTCACTAGGCCAGGGAGGGCCCAATCAGCCCCAGCATTTT.

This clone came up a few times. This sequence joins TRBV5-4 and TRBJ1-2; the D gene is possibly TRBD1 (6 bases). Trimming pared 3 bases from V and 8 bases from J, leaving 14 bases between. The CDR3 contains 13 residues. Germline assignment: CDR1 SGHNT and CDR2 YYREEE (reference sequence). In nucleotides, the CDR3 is TGTGCCAGCAGCTCTATACAGGGCTACGGCTACACCTTC. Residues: CASSSIQGYGYTF.

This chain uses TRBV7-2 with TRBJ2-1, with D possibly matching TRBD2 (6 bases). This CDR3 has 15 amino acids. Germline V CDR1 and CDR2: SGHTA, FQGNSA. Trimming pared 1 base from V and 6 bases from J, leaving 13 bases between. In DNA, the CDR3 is TGTGCCAGCAGCTTAGAGTCTTCCGGGAGCAATGAGCAGTTCTTC. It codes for CASSLESSGSNEQFF.

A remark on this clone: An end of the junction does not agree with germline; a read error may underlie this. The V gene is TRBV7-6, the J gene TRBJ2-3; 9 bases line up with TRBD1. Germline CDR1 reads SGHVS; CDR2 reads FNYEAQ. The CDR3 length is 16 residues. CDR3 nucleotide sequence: TGTGCTAGCAGCTTGGGGACAGGGAAGAGCACAGATACGCAGTATTTT. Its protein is CASSLGTGKSTDTQYF.

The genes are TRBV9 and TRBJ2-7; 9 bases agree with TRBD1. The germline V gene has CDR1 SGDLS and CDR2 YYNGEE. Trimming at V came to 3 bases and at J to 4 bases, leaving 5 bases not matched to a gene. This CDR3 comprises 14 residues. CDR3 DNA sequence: TGTGCCAGCAGCGCCCGGACAGGGGCTTACGAGCAGTACTTC. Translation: CASSARTGAYEQYF.

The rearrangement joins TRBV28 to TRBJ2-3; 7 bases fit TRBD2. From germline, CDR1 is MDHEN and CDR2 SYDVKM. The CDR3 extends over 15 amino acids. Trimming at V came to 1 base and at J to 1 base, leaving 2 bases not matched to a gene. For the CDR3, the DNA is TGTGCCAGCAGTTTATCCCGGGGGGGCACAGATACGCAGTATTTT. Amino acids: CASSLSRGGTDTQYF.

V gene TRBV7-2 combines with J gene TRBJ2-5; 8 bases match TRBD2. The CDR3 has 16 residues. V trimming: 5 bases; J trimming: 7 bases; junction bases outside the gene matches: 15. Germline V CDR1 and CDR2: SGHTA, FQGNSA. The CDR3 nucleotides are TGTGCCAGCAGCCCCCAGGGGACTAGTGGCGTAGGGACCCAGTACTTC. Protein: CASSPQGTSGVGTQYF.

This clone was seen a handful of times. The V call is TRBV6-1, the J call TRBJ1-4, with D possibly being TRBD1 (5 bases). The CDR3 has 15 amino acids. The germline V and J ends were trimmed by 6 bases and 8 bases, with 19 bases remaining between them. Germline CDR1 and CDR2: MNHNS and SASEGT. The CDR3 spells CASRTKTEAREKLFF. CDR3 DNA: TGTGCCAGCAGAACTAAGACAGAAGCTAGAGAAAAACTGTTTTTT.

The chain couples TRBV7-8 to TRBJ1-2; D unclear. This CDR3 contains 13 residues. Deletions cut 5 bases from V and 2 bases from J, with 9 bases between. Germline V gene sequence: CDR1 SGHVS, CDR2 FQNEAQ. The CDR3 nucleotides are TGTGCCAGCAGCCCCCGGGTAAACTATGGCTACACCTTC. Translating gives CASSPRVNYGYTF. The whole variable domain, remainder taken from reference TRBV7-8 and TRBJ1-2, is GAGVSQSPRYKVAKRGQDVALRCDPISGHVSLFWYQQALGQGPEFLTYFQNEAQLDKSGLPSDRFFAERPEGSVSTLKIQRTQQEDSAVYLCASSPRVNYGYTFGSGTRLTVV.

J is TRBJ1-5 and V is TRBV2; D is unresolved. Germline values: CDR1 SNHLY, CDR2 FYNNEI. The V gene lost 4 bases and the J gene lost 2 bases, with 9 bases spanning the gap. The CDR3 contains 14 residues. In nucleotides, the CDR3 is TGTGCCAGCAGTGGAGGGAACGGCAATCAGCCCCAGCATTTT. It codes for CASSGGNGNQPQHF. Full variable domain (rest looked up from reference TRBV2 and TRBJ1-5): EPEVTQTPSHQVTQMGQEVILRCVPISNHLYFYWYRQILGQKVEFLVSFYNNEISEKSEIFDDQFSVERPDGSNFTLKIRSTKLEDSAMYFCASSGGNGNQPQHFGDGTRLSIL.

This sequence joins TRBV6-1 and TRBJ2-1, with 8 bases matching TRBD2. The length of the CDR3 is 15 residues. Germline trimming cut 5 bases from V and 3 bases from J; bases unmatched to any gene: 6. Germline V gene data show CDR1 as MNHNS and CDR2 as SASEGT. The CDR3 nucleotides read TGTGCCAGCAGTTGGAGCGGGAGTCGCTACAATGAGCAGTTCTTC. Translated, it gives CASSWSGSRYNEQFF.

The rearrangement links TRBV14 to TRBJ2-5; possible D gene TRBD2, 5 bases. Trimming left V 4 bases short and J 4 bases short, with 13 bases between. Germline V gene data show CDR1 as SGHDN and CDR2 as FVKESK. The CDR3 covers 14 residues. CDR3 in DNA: TGTGCCAGCAGCCTGGGTCTCGGGGTAGAGACCCAGTACTTC. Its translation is CASSLGLGVETQYF.

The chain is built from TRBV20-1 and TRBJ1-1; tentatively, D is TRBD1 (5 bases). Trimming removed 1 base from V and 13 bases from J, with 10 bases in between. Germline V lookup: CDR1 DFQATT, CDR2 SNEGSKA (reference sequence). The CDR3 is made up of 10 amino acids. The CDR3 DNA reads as TGCAGTGCTAGAGTGACGGGGGATTTCTTT. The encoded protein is CSARVTGDFF.

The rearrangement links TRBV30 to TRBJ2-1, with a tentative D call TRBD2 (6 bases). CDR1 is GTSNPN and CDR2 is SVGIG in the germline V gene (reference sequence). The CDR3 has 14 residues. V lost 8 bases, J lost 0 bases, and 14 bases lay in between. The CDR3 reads CASTPAGSYNEQFF. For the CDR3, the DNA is TGTGCCAGTACCCCAGCGGGCTCCTACAATGAGCAGTTCTTC.

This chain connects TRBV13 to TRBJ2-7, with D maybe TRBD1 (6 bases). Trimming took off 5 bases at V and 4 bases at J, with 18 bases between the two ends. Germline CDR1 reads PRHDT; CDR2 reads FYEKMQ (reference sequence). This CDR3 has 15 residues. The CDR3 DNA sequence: TGTGCCAGCAGCCACAGAGGGGACACCCGGTACGAGCAGTACTTC. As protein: CASSHRGDTRYEQYF.

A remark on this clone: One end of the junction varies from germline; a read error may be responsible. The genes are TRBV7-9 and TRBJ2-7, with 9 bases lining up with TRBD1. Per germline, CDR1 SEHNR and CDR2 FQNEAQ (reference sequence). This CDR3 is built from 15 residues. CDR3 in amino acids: CSSSLLGTGYYEQYF. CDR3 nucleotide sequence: TGTTCCAGCAGCTTATTGGGGACAGGGTACTACGAGCAGTACTTC.